This T cell receptor beta chain was recovered during a study of shared clonotypes between healthy human individuals. General observations from the study: Apart from blood, nothing was sampled; tissue repertoires likely differ. Naive subsets tended to show greater estimated richness than memory subsets.

The CD4+ fraction was divided into a CD45RA+ naive subset and a CD45RA-negative memory subset. Using immunoSEQ multiplex PCR, the repertoire was profiled, and TCRdb retains in-frame clones only, with some absent. The sample carries roughly 2.6 million clones, more than 90% recorded once. Comments on this clone: Its specificity is unknown.

The CDR3 contains 16 residues. V lost 5 bases, J lost 5 bases, and 9 bases stayed unmatched. The germline gives CDR1 LNHDA, CDR2 SQIVND (reference sequence). The receptor was derived from a man in his late teens or twenties in good health. This chain joins TRBV19 and TRBJ1-5, with 10 bases identical to TRBD1. The specimen sequenced was naive CD4+ T cells sorted from blood. Sample subset: CD45RA+ positively selected. Here the CDR3 reads CASSRGQGGSYQPQHF. The CDR3 DNA reads TGTGCCAGTAGTCGAGGACAGGGGGGTAGTTATCAGCCCCAGCATTTT.